This T cell receptor beta chain came from a study of blood T cells in healthy people across ages. Study overall: In model experiments, template switching was able to capture about one barcoded beta molecule for every two T cells that were present. Study-level points and caveats: The long-lived group displayed more naive CD4+ cells, plus higher diversity, than the aged donors did.

CDR3 length: 16 residues. Germline CDR1 SGHVS, CDR2 FQNEAQ. The trim removed 2 bases at V and 4 bases at J, leaving 3 bases unmatched. With a J-beta primer mix and a sample-barcoded 5' primer, a second PCR ran about 7 to 12 cycles. A tag from a template-switch adaptor with 12 random nucleotides marked each cDNA molecule. Each CDR3 protein gets one entry after TCRdb re-called the 5' RACE reads with MiXCR. This table has fewer than 2 million distinct CDR3 sequences, approximately 40% appearing once. This clonotype appeared a few times. The antigen is unknown. The chain employs TRBV7-8 and TRBJ2-1, with TRBD2 identical over 12 bases. The receptor's source is a human donor in good health. Sample: blood. Written as DNA, the CDR3 is TGTGCCAGCAGCTTACTAGCGGGGGGGGAGTACAATGAGCAGTTCTTC. It yields the protein CASSLLAGGEYNEQFF. Full variable domain (remainder filled in from reference TRBV7-8 and TRBJ2-1): GAGVSQSPRYKVAKRGQDVALRCDPISGHVSLFWYQQALGQGPEFLTYFQNEAQLDKSGLPSDRFFAERPEGSVSTLKIQRTQQEDSAVYLCASSLLAGGEYNEQFFGPGTRLTVL.